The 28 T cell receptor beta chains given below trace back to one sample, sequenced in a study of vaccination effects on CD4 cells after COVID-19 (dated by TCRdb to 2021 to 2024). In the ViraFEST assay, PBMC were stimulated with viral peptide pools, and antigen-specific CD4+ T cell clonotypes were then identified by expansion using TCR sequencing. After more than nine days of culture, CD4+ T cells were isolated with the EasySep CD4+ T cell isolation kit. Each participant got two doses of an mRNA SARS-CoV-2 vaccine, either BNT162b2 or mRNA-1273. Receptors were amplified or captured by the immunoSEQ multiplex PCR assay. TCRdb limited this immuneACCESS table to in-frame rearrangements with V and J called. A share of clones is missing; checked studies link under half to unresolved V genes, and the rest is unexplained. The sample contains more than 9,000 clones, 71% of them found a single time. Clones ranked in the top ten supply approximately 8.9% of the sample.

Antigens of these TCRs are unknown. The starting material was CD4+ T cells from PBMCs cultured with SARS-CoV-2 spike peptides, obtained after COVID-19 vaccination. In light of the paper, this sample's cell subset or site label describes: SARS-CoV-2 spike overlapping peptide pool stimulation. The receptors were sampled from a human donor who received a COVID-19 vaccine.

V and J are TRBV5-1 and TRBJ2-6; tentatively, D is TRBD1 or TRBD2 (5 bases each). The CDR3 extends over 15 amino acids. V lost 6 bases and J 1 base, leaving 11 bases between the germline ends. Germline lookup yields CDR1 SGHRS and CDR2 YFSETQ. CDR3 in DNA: TGCGCCAGCACCCCGAGGGGTTCTGGGGCCAACGTCCTGACTTTC. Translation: CASTPRGSGANVLTF.

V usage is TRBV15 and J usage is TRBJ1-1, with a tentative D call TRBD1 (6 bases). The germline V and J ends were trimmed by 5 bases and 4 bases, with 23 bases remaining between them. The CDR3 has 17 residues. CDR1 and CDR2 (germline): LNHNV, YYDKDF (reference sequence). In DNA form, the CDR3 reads TGTGCCACCAGCGCCGAATCGGGGACGGGGGCGGTCACTGAAGCTTTCTTT. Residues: CATSAESGTGAVTEAFF.

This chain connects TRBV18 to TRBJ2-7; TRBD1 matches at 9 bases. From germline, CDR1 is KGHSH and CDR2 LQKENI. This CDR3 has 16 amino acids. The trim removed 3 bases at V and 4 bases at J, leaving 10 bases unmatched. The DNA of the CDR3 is TGTGCCAGCTCACCCCCTCGGGACAGGGATATGTACGAGCAGTACTTC. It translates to CASSPPRDRDMYEQYF.

In nucleotides, the CDR3 is TGTGCCAGCAGTGAAAATAGGGATGAGCAGTTCTTC. This codes for CASSENRDEQFF. The rearrangement links TRBV2 to TRBJ2-1; D is unresolved. The V end was cut by 2 bases, the J end by 8 bases, with 7 bases between. The CDR3 extends over 12 amino acids. CDR1 is SNHLY and CDR2 is FYNNEI in the germline V gene.

As DNA, the CDR3 is TGTGCCAGCAGCTTGAATACGAAGGACTATGGCTACACCTTC. It specifies CASSLNTKDYGYTF. This rearrangement joins TRBV5-4 to TRBJ1-2, with D hard to call. From germline, CDR1 is SGHNT and CDR2 YYREEE (reference sequence). The CDR3 runs to 14 residues. V lost 1 base and J 3 bases, leaving 10 bases between the germline ends.

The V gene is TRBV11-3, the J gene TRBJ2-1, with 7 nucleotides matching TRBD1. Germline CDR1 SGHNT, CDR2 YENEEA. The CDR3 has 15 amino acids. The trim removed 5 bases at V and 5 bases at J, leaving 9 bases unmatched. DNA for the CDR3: TGTGCCAGCAGCCCCCGGGACAGCCTTAACAATGAGCAGTTCTTC. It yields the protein CASSPRDSLNNEQFF.

The chain's CDR3 is CASSNLRPSGSYEQYF. Here the CDR3 DNA reads TGTGCCAGCAGCAACTTGAGGCCTAGCGGCTCCTACGAGCAGTACTTC. The gene calls are TRBV5-6 and TRBJ2-7; the match to TRBD2 covers 7 bases. Germline CDR1 is SGHDT and CDR2 is YYEEEE. The CDR3 extends over 16 amino acids. Trimming removed 4 bases from V and 0 bases from J; junction bases left unmatched: 10.

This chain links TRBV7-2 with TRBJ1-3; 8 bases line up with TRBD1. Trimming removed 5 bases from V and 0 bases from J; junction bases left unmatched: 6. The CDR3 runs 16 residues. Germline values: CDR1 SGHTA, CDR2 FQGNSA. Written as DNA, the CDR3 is TGTGCCAGCAGCACATGGGACAGGTCCTCTGGAAACACCATATATTTT. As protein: CASSTWDRSSGNTIYF.

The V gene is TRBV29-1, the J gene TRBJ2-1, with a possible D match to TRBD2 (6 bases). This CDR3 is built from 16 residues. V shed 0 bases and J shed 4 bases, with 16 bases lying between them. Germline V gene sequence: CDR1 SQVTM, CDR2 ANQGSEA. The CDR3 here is CSVEDGRRFTYNEQFF. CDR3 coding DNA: TGCAGCGTTGAAGATGGGAGGAGGTTTACTTACAATGAGCAGTTCTTC.

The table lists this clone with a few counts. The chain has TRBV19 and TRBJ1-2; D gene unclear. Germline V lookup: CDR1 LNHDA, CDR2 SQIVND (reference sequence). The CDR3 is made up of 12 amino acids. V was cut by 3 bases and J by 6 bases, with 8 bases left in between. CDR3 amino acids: CASSIEGHGYTF. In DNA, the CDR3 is TGTGCCAGTAGTATCGAAGGGCATGGCTACACCTTC.

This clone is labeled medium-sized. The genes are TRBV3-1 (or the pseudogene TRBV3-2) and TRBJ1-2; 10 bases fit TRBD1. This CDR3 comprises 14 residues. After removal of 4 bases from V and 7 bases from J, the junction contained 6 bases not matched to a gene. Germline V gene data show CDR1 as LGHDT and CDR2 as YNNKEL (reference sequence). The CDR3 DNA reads TGTGCCAGCAGCCCGACAGGGGGCCGCGGTGGCTACACCTTC. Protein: CASSPTGGRGGYTF.

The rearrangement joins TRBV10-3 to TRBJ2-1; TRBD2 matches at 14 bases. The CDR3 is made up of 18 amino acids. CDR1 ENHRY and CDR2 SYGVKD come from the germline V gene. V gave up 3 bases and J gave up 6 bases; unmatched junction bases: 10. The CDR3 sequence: CAISDDAGTSGRGNEQFF. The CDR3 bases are TGTGCCATCAGTGACGACGCCGGGACTAGCGGGAGAGGCAATGAGCAGTTCTTC.

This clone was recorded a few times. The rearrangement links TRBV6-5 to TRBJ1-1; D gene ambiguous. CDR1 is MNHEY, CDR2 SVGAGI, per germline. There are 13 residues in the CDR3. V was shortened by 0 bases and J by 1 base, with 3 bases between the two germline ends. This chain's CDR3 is CASSYSRNTEAFF. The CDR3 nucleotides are TGTGCCAGCAGTTACTCTAGGAACACTGAAGCTTTCTTT.

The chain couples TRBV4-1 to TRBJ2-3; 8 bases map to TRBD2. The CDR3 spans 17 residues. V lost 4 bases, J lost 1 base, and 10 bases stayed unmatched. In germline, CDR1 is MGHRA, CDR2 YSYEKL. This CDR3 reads CASSRTGGAGGTDTQYF. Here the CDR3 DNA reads TGCGCCAGCAGCCGCACCGGGGGAGCGGGGGGCACAGATACGCAGTATTTT.

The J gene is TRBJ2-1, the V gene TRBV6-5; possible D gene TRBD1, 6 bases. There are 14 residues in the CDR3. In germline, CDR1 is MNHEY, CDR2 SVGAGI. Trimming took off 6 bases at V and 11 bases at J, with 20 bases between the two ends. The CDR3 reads CASSRTHGQPKQFF. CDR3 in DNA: TGTGCCAGCAGCCGAACTCATGGACAGCCGAAGCAGTTCTTC.

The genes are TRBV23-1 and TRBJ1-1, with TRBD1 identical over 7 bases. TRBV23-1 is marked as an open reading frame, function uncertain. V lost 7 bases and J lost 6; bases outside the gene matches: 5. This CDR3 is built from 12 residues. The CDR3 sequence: CASTRQGPEAFF. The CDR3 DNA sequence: TGCGCCAGCACTCGACAGGGCCCTGAAGCTTTCTTT.

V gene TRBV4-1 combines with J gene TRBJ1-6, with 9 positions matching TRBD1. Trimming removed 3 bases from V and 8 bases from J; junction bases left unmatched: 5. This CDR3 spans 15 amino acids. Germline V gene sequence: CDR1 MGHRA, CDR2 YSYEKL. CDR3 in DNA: TGCGCCAGCAGCCAGACCGGGACAGGGTATTCACCCCTCCACTTT. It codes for CASSQTGTGYSPLHF.

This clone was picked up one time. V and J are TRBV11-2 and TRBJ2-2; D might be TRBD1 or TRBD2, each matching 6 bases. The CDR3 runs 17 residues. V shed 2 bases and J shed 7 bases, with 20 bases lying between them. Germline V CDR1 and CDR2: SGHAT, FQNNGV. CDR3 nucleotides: TGTGCCAGCAGCTTACCGTGGGGGCGACTAGGTGGCGGGGAGCTGTTTTTT. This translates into CASSLPWGRLGGGELFF.

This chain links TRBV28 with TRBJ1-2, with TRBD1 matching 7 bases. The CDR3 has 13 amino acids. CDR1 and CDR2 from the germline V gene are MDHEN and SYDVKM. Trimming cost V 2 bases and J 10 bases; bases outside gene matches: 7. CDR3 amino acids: CASSLEARGTYTF. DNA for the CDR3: TGTGCCAGCAGTTTAGAGGCCAGGGGGACCTACACCTTC.

CDR3 DNA: TGTGCCAGCAGCGTAGGGACAGGGGGCTATGGCTACACCTTC. It yields the protein CASSVGTGGYGYTF. The chain recombines TRBV9 with TRBJ1-2; TRBD1 aligns across 10 bases. Trimming removed 0 bases from V and 4 bases from J; junction bases left unmatched: 0. From germline, CDR1 is SGDLS and CDR2 YYNGEE. The CDR3 spans 14 residues. Looking up the rest from reference TRBV9 and TRBJ1-2 gives the full variable domain: DSGVTQTPKHLITATGQRVTLRCSPRSGDLSVYWYQQSLDQGLQFLIQYYNGEERAKGNILERFSAQQFPDLHSELNLSSLELGDSALYFCASSVGTGGYGYTFGSGTRLTVV.

DNA of the CDR3: TGTGCCAGCAGCATGGGACAGGGCTACGAGCAGTACTTC. Residues: CASSMGQGYEQYF. This chain joins TRBV5-4 and TRBJ2-7; TRBD1 matches 9 bases. This CDR3 is built from 13 residues. Germline trimming cut 4 bases from V and 3 bases from J; bases unmatched to any gene: 2. Germline CDR1 is SGHNT and CDR2 is YYREEE (reference sequence).

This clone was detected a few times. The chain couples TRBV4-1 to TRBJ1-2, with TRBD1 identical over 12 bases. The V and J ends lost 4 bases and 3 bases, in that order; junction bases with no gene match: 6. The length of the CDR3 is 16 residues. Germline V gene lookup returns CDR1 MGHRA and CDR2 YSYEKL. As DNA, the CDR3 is TGCGCCAGCAGCCGTAGGGACAGGGGGCGCGACTATGGCTACACCTTC. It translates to CASSRRDRGRDYGYTF.

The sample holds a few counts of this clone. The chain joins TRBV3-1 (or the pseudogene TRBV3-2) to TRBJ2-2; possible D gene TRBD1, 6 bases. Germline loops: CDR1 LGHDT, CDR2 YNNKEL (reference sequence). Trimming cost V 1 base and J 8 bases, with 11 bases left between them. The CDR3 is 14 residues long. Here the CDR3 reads CASSQVQGRGELFF. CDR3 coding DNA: TGTGCCAGCAGCCAAGTTCAGGGGCGGGGGGAGCTGTTTTTT.

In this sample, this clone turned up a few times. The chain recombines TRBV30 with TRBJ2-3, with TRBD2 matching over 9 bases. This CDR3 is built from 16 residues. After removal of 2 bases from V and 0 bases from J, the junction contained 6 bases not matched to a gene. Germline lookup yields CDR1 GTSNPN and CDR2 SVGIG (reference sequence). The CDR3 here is CAWSSISGSSTDTQYF. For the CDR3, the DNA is TGTGCCTGGAGTTCTATTAGCGGGAGTAGCACAGATACGCAGTATTTT.

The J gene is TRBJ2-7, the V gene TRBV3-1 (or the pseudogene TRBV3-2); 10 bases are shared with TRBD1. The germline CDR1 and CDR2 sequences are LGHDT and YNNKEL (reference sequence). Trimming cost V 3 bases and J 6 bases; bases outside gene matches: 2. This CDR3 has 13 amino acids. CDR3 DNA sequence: TGTGCCAGCAGCCACGGACAGGGGGGCGAGCAGTACTTC. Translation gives CASSHGQGGEQYF.

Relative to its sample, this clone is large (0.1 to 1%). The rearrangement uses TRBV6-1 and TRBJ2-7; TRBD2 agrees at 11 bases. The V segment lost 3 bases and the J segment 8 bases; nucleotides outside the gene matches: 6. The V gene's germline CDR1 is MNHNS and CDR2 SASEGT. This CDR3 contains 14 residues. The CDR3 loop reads CASSETSGTDKQYF. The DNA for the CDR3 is TGTGCCAGCAGTGAGACTAGCGGGACCGATAAGCAGTACTTC.

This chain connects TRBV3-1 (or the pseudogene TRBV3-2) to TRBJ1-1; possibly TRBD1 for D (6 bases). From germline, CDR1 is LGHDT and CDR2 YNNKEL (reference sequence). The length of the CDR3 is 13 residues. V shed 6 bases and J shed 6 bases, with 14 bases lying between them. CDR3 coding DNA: TGTGCCAGCAGTCATACAGGGTTCGCTGAAGCTTTCTTT. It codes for CASSHTGFAEAFF.

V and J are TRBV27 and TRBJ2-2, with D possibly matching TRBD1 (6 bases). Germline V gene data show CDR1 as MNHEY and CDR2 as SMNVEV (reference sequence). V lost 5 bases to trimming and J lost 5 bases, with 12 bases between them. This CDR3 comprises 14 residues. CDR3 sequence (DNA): TGTGCCAGCAGTCGTACAGGGATGACCGGGGAGCTGTTTTTT. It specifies CASSRTGMTGELFF.